Shown below are 9 T cell receptor beta chains from a single sample sequenced in a study of blood T cell repertoires in COVID-19. Data came from immunoSEQ multiplex PCR; TCRdb stores just in-frame clones and leaves some out. This sample has around 66,000 clones, with 80% found just once. Material for sequencing was peripheral blood. The origin of the receptors is a human donor in a cohort sampled during active COVID-19.

A few counts support this clone. The rearrangement links TRBV5-6 to TRBJ1-2, with D tentatively TRBD1 (5 bases). The CDR3 totals 14 residues. Germline CDR1 reads SGHDT; CDR2 reads YYEEEE. The V end was cut by 6 bases, the J end by 8 bases, with 20 bases between. CDR3 sequence (DNA): TGTGCCAGCACCCGCGGGGCGGGGGTTGTGGGCTACACCTTC. As protein: CASTRGAGVVGYTF.

This clone occurred once. The chain joins TRBV12-3 or TRBV12-4 to TRBJ2-7, with TRBD1 identical over 7 bases. The V and J ends lost 10 bases and 6 bases, in that order; junction bases with no gene match: 9. The CDR3 is 12 residues long. This CDR3 reads CATSSDRFEQYF. The CDR3 DNA reads as TGTGCCACCAGCTCGGACAGGTTCGAGCAGTACTTC.

This clone was picked up one time. The rearrangement links TRBV12-3 or TRBV12-4 to TRBJ1-2; D ambiguous. V was shortened by 3 bases and J by 7 bases, with 9 bases between the two germline ends. The CDR3 covers 12 residues. The chain's CDR3 is CASSLIPGGYTF. Here the CDR3 DNA reads TGTGCCAGCAGTTTGATACCGGGTGGCTACACCTTC.

The rearrangement joins TRBV2 to TRBJ1-1; no clear D. The germline CDR1 and CDR2 sequences are SNHLY and FYNNEI. There are 12 residues in the CDR3. The germline V and J ends were trimmed by 3 bases and 5 bases, with 7 bases remaining between them. The CDR3 sequence is CASSDPVTEAFF. In DNA form, the CDR3 reads TGTGCCAGCAGTGACCCCGTGACTGAAGCTTTCTTT. The full variable domain, with the rest looked up from reference TRBV2 and TRBJ1-1, is EPEVTQTPSHQVTQMGQEVILRCVPISNHLYFYWYRQILGQKVEFLVSFYNNEISEKSEIFDDQFSVERPDGSNFTLKIRSTKLEDSAMYFCASSDPVTEAFFGQGTRLTVV.

The genes are TRBV4-2 and TRBJ2-3; a possible D gene is TRBD1 (6 bases). The ends were cut back, 0 bases at V and 1 base at J, with 14 bases in the middle. The CDR3 consists of 17 residues. The V gene's germline CDR1 is LGHNA and CDR2 YNFKEQ. CDR3 in DNA: TGTGCCAGCAGCCAAGAGGCAGGGGCTGGGGGCACAGATACGCAGTATTTT. Protein: CASSQEAGAGGTDTQYF.

The chain couples TRBV24-1 to TRBJ2-7; perhaps TRBD1 as D (6 bases). This CDR3 is built from 17 residues. Germline V gives CDR1 KGHDR, CDR2 SFDVKD. V shed 2 bases and J shed 4 bases, with 20 bases lying between them. DNA for the CDR3: TGTGCCACCAGTGATTCTCGGGCTACAGGGTCGCCATACGAGCAGTACTTC. The encoded protein is CATSDSRATGSPYEQYF.

The V gene is TRBV6-2 or TRBV6-3, the J gene TRBJ2-7; D call uncertain. Germline values: CDR1 MNHEY, CDR2 SVGEGT. Deletions cut 2 bases from V and 2 bases from J, with 10 bases between. The CDR3 is made up of 14 amino acids. The CDR3 region is CASSYERYPYEQYF. In nucleotides, the CDR3 is TGTGCCAGCAGTTACGAGAGGTACCCCTACGAGCAGTACTTC.

The chain couples TRBV23-1 to TRBJ1-6; D might be TRBD1 (6 bases). TRBV23-1 is given ORF status, its function remaining uncertain. The CDR3 spans 12 residues. Trimming cost V 8 bases and J 15 bases, with 17 bases left between them. CDR3 protein: CASPILGQNLHF. CDR3 DNA sequence: TGCGCCAGCCCTATCTTAGGACAGAACCTCCACTTT.

This chain links TRBV6-4 with TRBJ2-7, with a possible D match to TRBD1 (6 bases). The CDR3 covers 14 residues. Trimming removed 3 bases from V and 2 bases from J, with 11 bases in between. The germline V gene encodes CDR1 MRHNA and CDR2 SNTAGT. The CDR3 sequence is CASSERQGPYEQYF. The CDR3 DNA follows: TGTGCCAGCAGTGAGCGGCAGGGGCCCTACGAGCAGTACTTC.